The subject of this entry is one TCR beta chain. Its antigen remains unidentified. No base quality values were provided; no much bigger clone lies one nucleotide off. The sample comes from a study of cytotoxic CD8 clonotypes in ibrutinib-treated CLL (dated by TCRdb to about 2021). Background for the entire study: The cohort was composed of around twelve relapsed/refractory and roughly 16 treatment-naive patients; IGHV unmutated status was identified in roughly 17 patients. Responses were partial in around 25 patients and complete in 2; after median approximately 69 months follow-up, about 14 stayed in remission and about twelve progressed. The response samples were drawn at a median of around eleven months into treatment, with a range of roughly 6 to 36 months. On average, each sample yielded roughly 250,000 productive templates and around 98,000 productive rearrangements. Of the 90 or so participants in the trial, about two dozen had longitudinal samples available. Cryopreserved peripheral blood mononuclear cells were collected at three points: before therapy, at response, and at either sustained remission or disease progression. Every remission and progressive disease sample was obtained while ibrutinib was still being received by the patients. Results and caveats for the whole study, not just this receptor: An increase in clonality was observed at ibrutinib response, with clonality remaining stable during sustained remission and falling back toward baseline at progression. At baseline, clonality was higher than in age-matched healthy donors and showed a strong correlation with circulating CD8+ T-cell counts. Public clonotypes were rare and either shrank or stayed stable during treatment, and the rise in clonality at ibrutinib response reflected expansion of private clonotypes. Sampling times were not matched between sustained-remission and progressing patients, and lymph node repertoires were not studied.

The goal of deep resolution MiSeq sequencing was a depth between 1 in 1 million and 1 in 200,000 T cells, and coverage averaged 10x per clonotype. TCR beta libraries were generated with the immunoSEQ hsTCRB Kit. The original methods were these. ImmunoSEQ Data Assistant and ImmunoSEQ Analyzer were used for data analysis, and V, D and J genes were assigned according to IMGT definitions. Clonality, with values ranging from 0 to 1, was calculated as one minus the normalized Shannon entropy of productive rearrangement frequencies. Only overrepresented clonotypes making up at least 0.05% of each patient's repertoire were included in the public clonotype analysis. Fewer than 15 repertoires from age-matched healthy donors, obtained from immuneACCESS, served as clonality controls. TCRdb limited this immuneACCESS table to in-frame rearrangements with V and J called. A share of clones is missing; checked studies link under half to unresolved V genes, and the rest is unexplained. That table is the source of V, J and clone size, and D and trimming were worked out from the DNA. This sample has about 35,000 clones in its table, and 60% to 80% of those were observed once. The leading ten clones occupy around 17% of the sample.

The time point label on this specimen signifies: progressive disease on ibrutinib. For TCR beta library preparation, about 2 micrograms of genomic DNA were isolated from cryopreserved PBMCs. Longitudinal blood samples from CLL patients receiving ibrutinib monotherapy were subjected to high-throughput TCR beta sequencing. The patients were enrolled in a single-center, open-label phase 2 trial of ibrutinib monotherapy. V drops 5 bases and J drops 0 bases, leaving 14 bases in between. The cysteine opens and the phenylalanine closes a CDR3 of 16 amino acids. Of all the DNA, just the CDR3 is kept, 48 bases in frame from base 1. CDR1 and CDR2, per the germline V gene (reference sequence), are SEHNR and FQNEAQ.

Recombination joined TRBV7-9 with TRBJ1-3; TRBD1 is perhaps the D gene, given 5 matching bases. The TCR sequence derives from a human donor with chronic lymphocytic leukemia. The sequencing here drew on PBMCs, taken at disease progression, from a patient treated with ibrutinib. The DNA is TGTGCCAGCAGCCTTCCGCAGGGCTACTCTGGAAACACCATATATTTT. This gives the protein CASSLPQGYSGNTIYF.